The clone carrying this T cell receptor beta chain was recorded only once. The table came from immunoSEQ multiplex PCR; TCRdb's copy has only in-frame clones and leaves some out. The data contain about 690,000 clones, about nine tenths of them singletons. These data belong to a study of shared clonotypes between healthy human individuals. The CD8 memory sample joined CD45RO+ cells and CCR7-negative CD45RA+ cells. This TCR was recovered from a man younger than 35 in good health. Some clones in this sample may be carry-over from other donors' samples. The material sequenced was memory CD8+ T cells from PBMCs. Subset indicated: CD45RO+ cells pooled with CCR7-negative TemRA cells.

CDR3 bases: TGTGCCAGCAGCAACGGACTAGCGAGCTCCTACAATGAGCAGTTCTTC. Amino acids: CASSNGLASSYNEQFF. The chain couples TRBV9 to TRBJ2-1; 9 bases map to TRBD2. The CDR3 runs 16 residues. Germline V gene data show CDR1 as SGDLS and CDR2 as YYNGEE. The trim removed 4 bases at V and 0 bases at J, leaving 5 bases unmatched.